This entry describes one T cell receptor beta chain. The sample comes from a study of OX40 agonist ivuxolimab in advanced cancers. Generated by immunoSEQ multiplex PCR, the TCRdb table keeps only in-frame clones and is missing some. This table holds about 37,000 clones, over 75% found once. The J segment lost 4 bases and the V segment lost 3 bases, leaving 1 base of the junction unmatched. This CDR3 region has 12 residues. Germline V CDR1 and CDR2: SGHRS, YFSETQ. Exclusion applied to patients with autoimmune disease history or systemic immunosuppression. This TCR derives from an adult with an advanced solid tumor such as melanoma, head and neck, liver or kidney cancer. This specimen was CD4+ or CD8+ T cells sorted from blood, taken in a trial of the OX40 agonist ivuxolimab. This chain connects TRBV5-1 to TRBJ2-7, with 7 bases identical to TRBD1. The CDR3 nucleotides are TGCGCCAGCAGCTCGACAGGGTACGAGCAGTACTTC. Translating gives CASSSTGYEQYF.